This T cell receptor (beta chain) was captured in a study of human CD8 memory T cell subsets. This clonotype registers medium-sized by frequency. Its target is not known. TCR beta was sequenced from UMI-tagged 5' RACE libraries. TCRdb re-analyzed the 5' RACE reads; it lists each CDR3 protein once, without DNA. Recorded for this sample: a few thousand distinct CDR3 sequences. General study results and limits: The Chao1 estimates suggested that precursor exhausted T cells were less diverse than stem-like memory T cells. Among T cell receptor chains, only the beta chains were sequenced in this study.

The specimen sequenced was CD8+ T cells from PBMCs. This TCR came from a human donor in good health.

CDR3 protein: CATGGNTEAFF. This chain uses TRBV7-9 with TRBJ1-1. The CDR3 extends over 11 amino acids. CDR1 and CDR2 (germline): SEHNR, FQNEAQ (reference sequence).